This T cell receptor (beta chain) stems from a study of T cells in localized non-small cell lung cancer (dated by TCRdb to about 2020). At the level of the whole study: The study examined T cell repertoires in 236 patients with early-stage NSCLC and compared tumors with uninvolved tumor-adjacent lungs. Of the NSCLC patients, 120 to 150 were male and 107 were female, and the mean age was around 66 years. The cohort was made up of around 240 treatment-naive NSCLC patients whose localized lung tumors had been resected.

Paper-wide results and their limitations: Since the design was exploratory, TCR variables were selected using unadjusted p-values with no false-discovery rate correction. Because multi-region tumor sequencing was not performed, intratumor heterogeneity could not be ruled out. Higher T cell density in blood was associated with longer overall survival, whereas higher clonality in adjacent lung was associated with shorter survival. Of the top 100 tumor clones, a median of roughly 57 were detected in paired uninvolved adjacent lung; under 35 were also among that lung's top 100. The highest T cell clonality was observed in uninvolved tumor-adjacent lung, where clonality exceeded that of tumor, suggesting that antigenic responses were more focused in uninvolved tumor-adjacent lung.

At diagnosis, peripheral blood, uninvolved tumor-adjacent lung and tumor were collected and stored as a combination of fresh-frozen and FFPE material. Blood samples were analyzed as peripheral blood mononuclear cells for TCR repertoire profiling. There are 17 amino acids in the CDR3, from cysteine to phenylalanine inclusive. Only the CDR3 part of the read is kept: 51 bases, read in frame from the first base. Unmatched junction bases come to 10, with V trimmed by 5 bases and J by 7 bases. For CDR1 and CDR2, the germline V gene (reference sequence) lists SEHNR and FQNEAQ. TCR beta CDR3 regions were sequenced from DNA using the immunoSEQ Assay. In the original analysis: To compute T cell density, TCR beta template counts were normalized to usable DNA, which was estimated by amplifying housekeeping genes. Richness was estimated with the preseqR package, extrapolating to 400,000 templates for PBMC samples and 120,000 templates for tissue samples. Clonality was defined by subtracting Pielou's evenness from one. To identify tissue-enriched TCRs, differential abundance testing was run on productive amino-acid clonotypes with a minimum total count of 5 and an alpha of 0.1. The Jaccard Index and the Morisita Overlap Index were used to measure repertoire overlap between compartments. GLIPH grouped TCR beta CDR3s together with public tetramer-defined viral CDR3s, and a viral motif had to include at least three viral sequences and show V-gene enrichment. Not all clones reach the TCRdb copy of this immuneACCESS table, which keeps in-frame sequences only. Checked studies attribute under half of the gap to unresolved V genes and leave the rest unexplained. From that table come the V and J calls and clone size; the DNA was used to work out D and trimming. Counted in this sample were over 65,000 clones; approximately 84% of them appeared once. The ten largest clones take up 1.3% of the sample.

As concerns this clone: Its target antigen remains unknown. No base-level quality is on record; no much larger clone is a single base apart.

The material sequenced was peripheral blood, taken before any cancer treatment. Rearrangement joined TRBV7-9 to TRBJ2-1, and 14 junction bases match TRBD2. This sequence originates from a female donor aged 60 or older with stage I lung adenocarcinoma. This receptor carries the CDR3 CASSPGLAGVLGNEQFF. The DNA sequence follows: TGTGCCAGCAGCCCGGGACTAGCGGGAGTTTTGGGTAATGAGCAGTTCTTC.